The clone carrying this T cell receptor (beta chain) was seen a few times. Antigen specificity is unknown. The CDR3 end lies 3 residues beyond the end of the read and is filled in from the germline J gene. This entry belongs to a study of T cell clonality in common variable immunodeficiency. Study results and limitations: Fewer TCRbeta clones were shared among CVID subjects than controls. In common variable immunodeficiency, TCR beta chains reportedly carried fewer deletions and N-nucleotide insertions.

TCRdb's table, derived via immunoSEQ multiplex PCR, lists solely in-frame clones and lacks some. Altogether about 32,000 clones were found in the sample, and no singletons occur. Aged about 8 to 64 years, CVID subjects averaged around 40 years old. V was shortened by 0 bases and J by 3 bases, with 14 bases between the two germline ends. CDR3 size: 17 residues. Germline CDR1 is MNHNS and CDR2 is SASEGT. The sequencing input was peripheral blood mononuclear cells. The TCR originated in a human donor with common variable immunodeficiency. The chain is built from TRBV6-1 and TRBJ2-2; perhaps TRBD1 as D (5 bases). The DNA read from the CDR3 is TGTGCCAGCAGTGAAGCCCTCCCGACAGTATACACCGGGGAG. Protein product: CASSEALPTVYTGE. The full CDR3 protein reads CASSEALPTVYTGELFF.